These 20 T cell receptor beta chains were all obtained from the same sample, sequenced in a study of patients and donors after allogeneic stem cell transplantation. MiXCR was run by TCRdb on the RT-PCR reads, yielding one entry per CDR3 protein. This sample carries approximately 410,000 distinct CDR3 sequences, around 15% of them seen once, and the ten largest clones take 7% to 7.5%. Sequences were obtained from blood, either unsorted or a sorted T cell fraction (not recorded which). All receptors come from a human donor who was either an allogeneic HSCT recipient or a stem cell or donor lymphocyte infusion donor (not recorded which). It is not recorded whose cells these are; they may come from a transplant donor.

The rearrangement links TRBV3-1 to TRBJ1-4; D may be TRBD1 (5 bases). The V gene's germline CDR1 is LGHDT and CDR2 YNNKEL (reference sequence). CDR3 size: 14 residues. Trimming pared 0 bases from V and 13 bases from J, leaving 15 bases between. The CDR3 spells CASSQDQGGRRLFF. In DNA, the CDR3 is TGTGCCAGCAGCCAAGATCAGGGAGGGAGGAGACTGTTTTTT.

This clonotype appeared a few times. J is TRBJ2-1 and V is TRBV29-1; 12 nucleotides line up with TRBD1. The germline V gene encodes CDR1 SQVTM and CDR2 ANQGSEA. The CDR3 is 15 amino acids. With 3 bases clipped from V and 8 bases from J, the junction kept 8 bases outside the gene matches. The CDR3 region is CSVEIRDRGRDEQFF. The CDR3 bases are TGCAGCGTTGAGATAAGGGACAGGGGGCGCGATGAGCAGTTCTTC.

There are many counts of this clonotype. CDR3 sequence reads: CASSPGLASTDTQYF. CDR3 bases: TGTGCCAGCAGTCCGGGACTAGCGAGCACAGATACGCAGTATTTT. This rearrangement joins TRBV6-1 to TRBJ2-3; 10 bases fit TRBD2. V lost 5 bases and J lost 0; bases outside the gene matches: 2. Germline V CDR1 and CDR2: MNHNS, SASEGT. The CDR3 runs to 15 residues.

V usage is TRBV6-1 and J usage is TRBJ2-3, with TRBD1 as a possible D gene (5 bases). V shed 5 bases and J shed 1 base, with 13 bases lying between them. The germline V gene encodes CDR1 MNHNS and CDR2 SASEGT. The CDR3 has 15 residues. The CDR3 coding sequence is TGTGCCAGCAGTAGGGGCACGGTCGGCACAGATACGCAGTATTTT. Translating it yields CASSRGTVGTDTQYF.

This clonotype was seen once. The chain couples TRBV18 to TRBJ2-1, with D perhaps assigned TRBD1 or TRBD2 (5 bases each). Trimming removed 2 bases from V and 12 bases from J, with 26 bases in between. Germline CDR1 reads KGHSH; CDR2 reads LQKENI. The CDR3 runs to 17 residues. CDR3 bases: TGTGCCAGCTCACCATCCCAGACAGCCCTTGGGAGTGCTGGGCAGTTCTTC. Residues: CASSPSQTALGSAGQFF.

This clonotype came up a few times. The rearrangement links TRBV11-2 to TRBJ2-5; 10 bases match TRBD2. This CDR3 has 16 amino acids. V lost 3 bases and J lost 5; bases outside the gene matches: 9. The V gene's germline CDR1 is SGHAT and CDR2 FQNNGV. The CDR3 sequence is CASSLESGGAFETQYF. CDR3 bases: TGTGCCAGCAGCTTGGAGAGCGGGGGGGCCTTCGAGACCCAGTACTTC.

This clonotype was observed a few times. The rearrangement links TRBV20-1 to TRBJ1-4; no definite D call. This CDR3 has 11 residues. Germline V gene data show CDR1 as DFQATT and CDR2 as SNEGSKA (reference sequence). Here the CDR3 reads CRATDNEKLFF. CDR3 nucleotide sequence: TGCAGAGCGACGGATAATGAAAAACTGTTTTTT.

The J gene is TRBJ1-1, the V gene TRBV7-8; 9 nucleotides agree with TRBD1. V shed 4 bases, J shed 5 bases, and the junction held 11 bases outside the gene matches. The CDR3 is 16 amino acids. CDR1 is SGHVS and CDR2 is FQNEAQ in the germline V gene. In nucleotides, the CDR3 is TGTGCCAGCAGCTCCCGATACAGGGGGCGGGAAACTGAAGCTTTCTTT. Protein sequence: CASSSRYRGRETEAFF.

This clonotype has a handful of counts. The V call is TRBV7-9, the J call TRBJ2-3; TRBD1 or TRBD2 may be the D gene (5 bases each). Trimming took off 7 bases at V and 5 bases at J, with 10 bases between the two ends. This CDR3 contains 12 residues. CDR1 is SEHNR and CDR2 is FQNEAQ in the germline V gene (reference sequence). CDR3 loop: CASTLGGDTQYF. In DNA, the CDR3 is TGTGCCAGCACCCTTGGGGGAGATACGCAGTATTTT.

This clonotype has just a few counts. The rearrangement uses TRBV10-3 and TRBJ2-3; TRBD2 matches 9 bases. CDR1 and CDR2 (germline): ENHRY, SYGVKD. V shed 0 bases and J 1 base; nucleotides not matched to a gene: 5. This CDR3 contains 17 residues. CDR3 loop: CAISESQRGVRTDTQYF. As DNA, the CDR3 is TGTGCCATCAGTGAGTCCCAGCGGGGGGTCCGCACAGATACGCAGTATTTT.

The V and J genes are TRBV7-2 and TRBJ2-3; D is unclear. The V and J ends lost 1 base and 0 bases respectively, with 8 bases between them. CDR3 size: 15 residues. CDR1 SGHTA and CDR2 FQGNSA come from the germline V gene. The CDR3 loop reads CASSLVLASTDTQYF. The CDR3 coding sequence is TGTGCCAGCAGCTTAGTCCTGGCTAGCACAGATACGCAGTATTTT. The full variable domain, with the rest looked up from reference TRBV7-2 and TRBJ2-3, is GAGVSQSPSNKVTEKGKDVELRCDPISGHTALYWYRQSLGQGLEFLIYFQGNSAPDKSGLPSDRFSAERTGGSVSTLTIQRTQQEDSAVYLCASSLVLASTDTQYFGPGTRLTVL.

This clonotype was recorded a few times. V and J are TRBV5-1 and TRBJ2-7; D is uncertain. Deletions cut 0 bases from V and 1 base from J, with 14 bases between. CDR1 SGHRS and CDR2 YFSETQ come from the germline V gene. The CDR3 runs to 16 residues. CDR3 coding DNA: TGCGCCAGCAGCTTGGTTCAGGCGGACCTTTCCTACGAGCAGTACTTC. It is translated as CASSLVQADLSYEQYF.

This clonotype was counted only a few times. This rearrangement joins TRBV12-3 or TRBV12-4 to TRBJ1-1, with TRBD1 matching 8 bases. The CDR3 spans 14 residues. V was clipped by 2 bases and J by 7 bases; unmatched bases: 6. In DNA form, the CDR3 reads TGTGCCAGCAGTTTATCCCCCGGGACAGGTGAAGCTTTCTTT. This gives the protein CASSLSPGTGEAFF.

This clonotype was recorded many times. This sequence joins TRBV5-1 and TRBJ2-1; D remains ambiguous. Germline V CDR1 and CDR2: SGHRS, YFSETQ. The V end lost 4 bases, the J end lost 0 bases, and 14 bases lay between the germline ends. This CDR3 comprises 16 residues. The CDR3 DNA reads TGCGCCAGCAGCCCCGAAGGGTTGAGCTCCTACAATGAGCAGTTCTTC. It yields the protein CASSPEGLSSYNEQFF. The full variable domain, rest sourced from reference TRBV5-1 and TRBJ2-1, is KAGVTQTPRYLIKTRGQQVTLSCSPISGHRSVSWYQQTPGQGLQFLFEYFSETQRNKGNFPGRFSGRQFSNSRSEMNVSTLELGDSALYLCASSPEGLSSYNEQFFGPGTRLTVL.

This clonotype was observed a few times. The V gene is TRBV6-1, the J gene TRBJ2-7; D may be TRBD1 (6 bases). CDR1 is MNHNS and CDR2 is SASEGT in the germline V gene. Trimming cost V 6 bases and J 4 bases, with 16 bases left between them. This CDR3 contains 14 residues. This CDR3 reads CASRDTGIRYEQYF. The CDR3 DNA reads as TGTGCCAGCAGGGACACAGGGATACGATACGAGCAGTACTTC.

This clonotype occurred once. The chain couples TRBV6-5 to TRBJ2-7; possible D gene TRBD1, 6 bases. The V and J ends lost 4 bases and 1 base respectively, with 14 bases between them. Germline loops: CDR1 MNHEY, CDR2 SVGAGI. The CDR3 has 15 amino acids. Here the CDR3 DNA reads TGTGCCAGCAGTTTCAGACAGGCCGGGTCCTACGAGCAGTACTTC. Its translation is CASSFRQAGSYEQYF.

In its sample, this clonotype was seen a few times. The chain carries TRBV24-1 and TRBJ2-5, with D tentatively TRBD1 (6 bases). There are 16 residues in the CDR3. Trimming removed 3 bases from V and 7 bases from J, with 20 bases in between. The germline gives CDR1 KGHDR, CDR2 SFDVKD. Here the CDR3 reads CATSDPTGTPYGTQYF. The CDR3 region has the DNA TGTGCCACCAGTGATCCCACCGGGACACCGTACGGGACCCAGTACTTC.

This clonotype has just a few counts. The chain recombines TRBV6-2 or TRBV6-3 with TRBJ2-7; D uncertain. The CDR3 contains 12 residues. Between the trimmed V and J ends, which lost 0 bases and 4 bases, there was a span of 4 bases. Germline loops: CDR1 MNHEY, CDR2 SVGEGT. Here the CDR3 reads CASSYSFYEQYF. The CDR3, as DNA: TGTGCCAGCAGTTACTCGTTTTACGAGCAGTACTTC.

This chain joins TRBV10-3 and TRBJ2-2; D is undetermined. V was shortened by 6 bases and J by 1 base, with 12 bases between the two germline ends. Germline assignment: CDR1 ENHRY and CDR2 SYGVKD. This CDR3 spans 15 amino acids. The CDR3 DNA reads TGTGCCATCAGAGATGAGGTCAGGAACACCGGGGAGCTGTTTTTT. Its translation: CAIRDEVRNTGELFF.

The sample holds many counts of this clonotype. Written as DNA, the CDR3 is TGCAGTGCCCCTTCCTGGGGGGAGAGCGCAGATACGCAGTATTTT. As protein: CSAPSWGESADTQYF. The rearrangement joins TRBV20-1 to TRBJ2-3, with a weak D call TRBD2 (6 bases). This CDR3 has 15 amino acids. CDR1 is DFQATT, CDR2 SNEGSKA, per germline (reference sequence). Trimming left V 6 bases short and J 4 bases short, with 20 bases between.